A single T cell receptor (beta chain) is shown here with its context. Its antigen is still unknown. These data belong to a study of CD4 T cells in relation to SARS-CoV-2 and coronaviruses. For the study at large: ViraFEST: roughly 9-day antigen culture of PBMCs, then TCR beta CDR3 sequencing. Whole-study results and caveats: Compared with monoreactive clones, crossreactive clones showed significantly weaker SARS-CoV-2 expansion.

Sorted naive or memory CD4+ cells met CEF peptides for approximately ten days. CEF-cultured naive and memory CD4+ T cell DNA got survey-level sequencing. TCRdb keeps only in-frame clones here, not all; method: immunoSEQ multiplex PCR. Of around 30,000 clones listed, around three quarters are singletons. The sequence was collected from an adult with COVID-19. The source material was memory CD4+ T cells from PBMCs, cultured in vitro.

The chain's CDR3 is CASSLQGARDTEAFF. The CDR3 DNA is TGTGCCAGCTCACTACAGGGGGCGCGGGACACTGAAGCTTTCTTT. The chain has TRBV18 and TRBJ1-1; 9 nucleotides line up with TRBD1. The V gene end was trimmed by 4 bases and the J gene end by 3 bases; junction bases not matched to a gene: 6. This CDR3 contains 15 residues. Germline CDR1 is KGHSH and CDR2 is LQKENI.